This T cell receptor (beta chain) was found in a study of graft-versus-host responses after intestinal transplantation. Study context: Transplants were multivisceral, liver-intestinal, or isolated intestinal. After anti-thymocyte globulin induction, recipients took tacrolimus and steroids for around three years. Whole-study results and caveats: The highest levels of circulating GvH clones went along with early declines in HvG clones after transplant. High graft-versus-host to host-versus-graft T cell clonal ratios marked allografts of patients with graft-donor macrochimerism.

The germline V and J ends were trimmed by 2 bases and 6 bases, with 13 bases remaining between them. This CDR3 contains 14 residues. Germline values: CDR1 MNHEY, CDR2 SVGAGI. In this sample, this clone turned up once. Its cognate antigen is unknown. Sequenced by immunoSEQ multiplex PCR; TCRdb stores in-frame clones only, minus some. Here the sample spans 96,000 or so clones, about 90% being singletons. Source: unstimulated CD4+ T cells sorted from spleen or lymph node cells, taken before intestinal transplant. The source of this sequence is a human donor who received an intestinal transplant. The rearrangement joins TRBV6-5 to TRBJ1-2, with no clear D. CDR3 in DNA: TGTGCCAGCAGTTACCAATTCGTCACGGATGGCTACACCTTC. Amino acid sequence: CASSYQFVTDGYTF.